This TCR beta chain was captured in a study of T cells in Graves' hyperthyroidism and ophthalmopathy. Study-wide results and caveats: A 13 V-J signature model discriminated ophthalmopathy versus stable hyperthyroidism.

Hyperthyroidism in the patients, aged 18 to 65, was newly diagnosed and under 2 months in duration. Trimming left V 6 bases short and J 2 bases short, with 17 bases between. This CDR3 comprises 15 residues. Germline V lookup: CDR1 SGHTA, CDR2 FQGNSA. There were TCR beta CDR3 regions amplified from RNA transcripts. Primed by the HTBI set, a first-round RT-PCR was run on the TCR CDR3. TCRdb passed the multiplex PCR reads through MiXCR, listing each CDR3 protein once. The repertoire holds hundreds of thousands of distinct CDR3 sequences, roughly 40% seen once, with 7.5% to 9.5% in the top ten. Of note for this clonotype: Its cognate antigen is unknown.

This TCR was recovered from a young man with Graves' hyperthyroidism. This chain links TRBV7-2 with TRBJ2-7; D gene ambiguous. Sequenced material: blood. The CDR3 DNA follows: TGTGCCAGCAGTCCCCTAAGCAGAACCCCCTACGAGCAGTACTTC. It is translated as CASSPLSRTPYEQYF.